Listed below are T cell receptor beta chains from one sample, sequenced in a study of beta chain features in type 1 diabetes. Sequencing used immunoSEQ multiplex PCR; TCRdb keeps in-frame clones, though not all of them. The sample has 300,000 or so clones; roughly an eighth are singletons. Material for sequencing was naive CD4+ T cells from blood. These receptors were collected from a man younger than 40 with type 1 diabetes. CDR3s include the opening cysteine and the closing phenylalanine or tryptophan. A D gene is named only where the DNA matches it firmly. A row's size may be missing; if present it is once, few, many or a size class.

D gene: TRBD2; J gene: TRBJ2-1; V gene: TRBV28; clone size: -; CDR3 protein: CASSSLAGGDNEQFF; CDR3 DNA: TGTGCCAGCAGCAGTTTAGCGGGAGGGGACAATGAGCAGTTCTTC
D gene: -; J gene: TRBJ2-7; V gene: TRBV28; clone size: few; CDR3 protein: CASSFSPAVSYEQYF; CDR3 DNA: TGTGCCAGCAGTTTCTCCCCAGCGGTCTCCTACGAGCAGTACTTC
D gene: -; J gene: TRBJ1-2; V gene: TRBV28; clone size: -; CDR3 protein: CASSLAGPNYGYTF; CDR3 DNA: TGTGCCAGCAGTTTGGCAGGGCCGAACTATGGCTACACCTTC
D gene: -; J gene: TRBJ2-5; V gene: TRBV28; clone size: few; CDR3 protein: CASSLSSPTQETQYF; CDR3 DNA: TGTGCCAGCAGTTTGAGTAGCCCTACCCAGGAGACCCAGTACTTC
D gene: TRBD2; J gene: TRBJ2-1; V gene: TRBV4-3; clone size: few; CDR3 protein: CASSQGGTSGYNEQFF; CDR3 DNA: TGCGCCAGCAGCCAGGGAGGGACTAGCGGATACAATGAGCAGTTCTTC
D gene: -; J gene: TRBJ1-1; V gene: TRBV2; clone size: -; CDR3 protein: CASSEVPGVGTEAFF; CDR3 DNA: TGTGCCAGCAGTGAAGTACCAGGGGTGGGCACTGAAGCTTTCTTT
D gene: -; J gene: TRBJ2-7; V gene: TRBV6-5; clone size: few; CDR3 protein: CASSDLEAGYEQYF; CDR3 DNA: TGTGCCAGCAGTGACCTGGAGGCGGGGTACGAGCAGTACTTC
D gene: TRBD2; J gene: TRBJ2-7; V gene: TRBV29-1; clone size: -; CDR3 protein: CSATSGSSYEQYF; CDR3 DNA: TGCAGCGCCACTAGCGGGAGTTCCTACGAGCAGTACTTC
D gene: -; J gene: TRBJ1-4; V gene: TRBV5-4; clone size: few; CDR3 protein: CASSPEADSLNEKLFF; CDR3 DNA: TGTGCCAGCAGCCCAGAAGCCGACAGTTTAAATGAAAAACTGTTTTTT
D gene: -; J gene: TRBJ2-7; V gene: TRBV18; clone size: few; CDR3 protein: CASSPDGSSYEQYF; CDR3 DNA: TGTGCCAGCTCACCAGACGGGAGCTCCTACGAGCAGTACTTC
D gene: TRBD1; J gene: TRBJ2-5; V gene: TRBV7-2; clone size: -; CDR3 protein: CASSEQGAETQYF; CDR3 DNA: TGTGCCAGCAGTGAACAGGGGGCAGAGACCCAGTACTTC
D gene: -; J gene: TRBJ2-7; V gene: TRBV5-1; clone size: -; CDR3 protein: CASSLVETNSYEQYF; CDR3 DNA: TGCGCCAGCAGCTTGGTGGAGACTAACTCCTACGAGCAGTACTTC
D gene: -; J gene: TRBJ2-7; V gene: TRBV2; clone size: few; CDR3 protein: CASSGQGILYEQYF; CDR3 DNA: TGTGCCAGCAGTGGTCAGGGAATCCTCTACGAGCAGTACTTC
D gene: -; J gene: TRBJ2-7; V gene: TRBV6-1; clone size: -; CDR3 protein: CASSEGQVSYEQYF; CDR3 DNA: TGTGCCAGCAGTGAGGGTCAGGTATCTTACGAGCAGTACTTC
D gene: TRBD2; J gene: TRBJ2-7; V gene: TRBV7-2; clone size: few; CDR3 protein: CASSLAELAGYEQYF; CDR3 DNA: TGTGCCAGCAGCTTAGCGGAACTAGCGGGGTACGAGCAGTACTTC
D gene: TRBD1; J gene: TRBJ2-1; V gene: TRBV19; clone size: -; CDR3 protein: CASSRGQGSSYNEQFF; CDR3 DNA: TGTGCCAGTAGCCGCGGACAGGGAAGCTCCTACAATGAGCAGTTCTTC
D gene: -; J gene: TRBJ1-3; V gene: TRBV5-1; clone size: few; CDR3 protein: CASSLETGPGNTIYF; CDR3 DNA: TGCGCCAGCAGCTTGGAAACAGGGCCTGGAAACACCATATATTTT
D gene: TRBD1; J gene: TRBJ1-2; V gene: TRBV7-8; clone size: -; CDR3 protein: CASSLGTGYGYTF; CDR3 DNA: TGTGCCAGCAGCTTAGGGACAGGGTATGGCTACACCTTC
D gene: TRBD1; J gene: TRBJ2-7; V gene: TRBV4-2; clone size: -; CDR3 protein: CASSQDRTGIYEQYF; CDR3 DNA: TGTGCCAGCAGCCAAGATCGGACAGGGATCTACGAGCAGTACTTC
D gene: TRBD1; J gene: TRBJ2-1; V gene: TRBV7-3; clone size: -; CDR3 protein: CASSTGTGGFYEQFF; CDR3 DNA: TGTGCCAGCAGCACCGGGACAGGGGGATTCTATGAGCAGTTCTTC
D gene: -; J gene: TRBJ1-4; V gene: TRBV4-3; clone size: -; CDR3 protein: CASSRNTVGEKLFF; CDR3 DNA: TGCGCCAGCAGCCGGAATACAGTCGGCGAAAAACTGTTTTTT
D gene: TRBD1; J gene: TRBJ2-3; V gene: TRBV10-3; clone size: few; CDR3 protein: CAIEGTGSTDTQYF; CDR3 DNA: TGTGCCATCGAGGGGACAGGGTCCACAGATACGCAGTATTTT
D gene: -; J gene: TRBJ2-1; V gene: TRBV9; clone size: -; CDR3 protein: CASSQVGPPYNEQFF; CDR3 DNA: TGTGCCAGCAGCCAGGTCGGCCCCCCCTACAATGAGCAGTTCTTC
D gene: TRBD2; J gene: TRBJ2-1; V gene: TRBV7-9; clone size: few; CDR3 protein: CASSGGAGGPNEQFF; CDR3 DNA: TGTGCCAGCAGCGGGGGGGCGGGAGGACCCAATGAGCAGTTCTTC
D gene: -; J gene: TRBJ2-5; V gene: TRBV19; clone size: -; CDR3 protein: CASSIGVAAEETQYF; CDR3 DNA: TGTGCCAGTAGTATTGGAGTAGCTGCCGAAGAGACCCAGTACTTC
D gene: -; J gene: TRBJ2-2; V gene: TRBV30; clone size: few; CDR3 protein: CAWGHRTGELFF; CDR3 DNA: TGTGCCTGGGGACATCGCACCGGGGAGCTGTTTTTT
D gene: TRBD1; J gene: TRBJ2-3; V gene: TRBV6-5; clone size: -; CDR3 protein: CASSTGQGLTDTQYF; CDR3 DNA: TGTGCCAGCAGTACAGGACAGGGGTTGACAGATACGCAGTATTTT
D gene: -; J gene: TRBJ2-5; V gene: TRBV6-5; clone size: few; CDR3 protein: CASSYSGTRQETQYF; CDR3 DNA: TGTGCCAGCAGTTACTCCGGGACACGCCAAGAGACCCAGTACTTC
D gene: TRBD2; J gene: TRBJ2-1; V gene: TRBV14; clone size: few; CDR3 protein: CASSQGLAGGYNEQFF; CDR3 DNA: TGTGCCAGCAGCCAAGGACTAGCGGGAGGGTACAATGAGCAGTTCTTC
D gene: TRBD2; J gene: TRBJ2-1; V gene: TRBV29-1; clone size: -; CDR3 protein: CSVVGLAGVTGEQFF; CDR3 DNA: TGCAGCGTAGTGGGACTAGCGGGAGTTACTGGTGAGCAGTTCTTC
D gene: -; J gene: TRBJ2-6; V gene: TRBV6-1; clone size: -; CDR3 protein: CASSARQYSGANVLTF; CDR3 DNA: TGTGCCAGCAGTGCCCGACAGTACTCTGGGGCCAACGTCCTGACTTTC
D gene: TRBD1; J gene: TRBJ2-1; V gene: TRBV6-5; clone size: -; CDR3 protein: CASRDTGGPYNEQFF; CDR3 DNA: TGTGCCAGCAGAGATACAGGGGGCCCCTACAATGAGCAGTTCTTC
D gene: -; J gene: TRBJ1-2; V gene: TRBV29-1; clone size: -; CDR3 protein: CSVEQNYGYTF; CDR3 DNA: TGCAGCGTAGAACAGAACTATGGCTACACCTTC
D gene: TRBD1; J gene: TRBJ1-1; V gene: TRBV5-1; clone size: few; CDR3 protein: CASSSQGENTEAFF; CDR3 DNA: TGCGCCAGCAGCTCCCAGGGGGAGAACACTGAAGCTTTCTTT
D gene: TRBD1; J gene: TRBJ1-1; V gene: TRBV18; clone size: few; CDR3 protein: CASSPGQGASEAFF; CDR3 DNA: TGTGCCAGCTCACCGGGACAGGGGGCCTCTGAAGCTTTCTTT
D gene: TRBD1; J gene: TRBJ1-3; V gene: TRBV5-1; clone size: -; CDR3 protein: CASSMGQFGNTIYF; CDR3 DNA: TGCGCCAGCAGCATGGGACAGTTTGGAAACACCATATATTTT
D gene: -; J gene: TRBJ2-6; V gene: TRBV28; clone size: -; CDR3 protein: CASSLQGTGANVLTF; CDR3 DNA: TGTGCCAGCAGCCTTCAGGGGACTGGGGCCAACGTCCTGACTTTC
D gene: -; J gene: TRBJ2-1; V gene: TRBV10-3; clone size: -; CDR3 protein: CAISVLGNEQFF; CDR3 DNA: TGTGCCATCAGTGTTCTCGGGAATGAGCAGTTCTTC
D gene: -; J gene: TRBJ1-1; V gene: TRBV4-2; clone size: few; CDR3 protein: CASSQESSVGTEAFF; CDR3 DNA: TGTGCCAGCAGCCAAGAGTCTTCGGTTGGCACTGAAGCTTTCTTT
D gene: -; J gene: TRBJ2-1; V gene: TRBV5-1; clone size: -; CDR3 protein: CASSSQGNEQFF; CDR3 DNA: TGCGCCAGCAGCTCACAGGGTAATGAGCAGTTCTTC
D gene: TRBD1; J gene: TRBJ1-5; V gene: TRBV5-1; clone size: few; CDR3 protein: CASSPTGAHNQPQHF; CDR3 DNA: TGCGCCAGCAGCCCGACAGGGGCCCACAATCAGCCCCAGCATTTT